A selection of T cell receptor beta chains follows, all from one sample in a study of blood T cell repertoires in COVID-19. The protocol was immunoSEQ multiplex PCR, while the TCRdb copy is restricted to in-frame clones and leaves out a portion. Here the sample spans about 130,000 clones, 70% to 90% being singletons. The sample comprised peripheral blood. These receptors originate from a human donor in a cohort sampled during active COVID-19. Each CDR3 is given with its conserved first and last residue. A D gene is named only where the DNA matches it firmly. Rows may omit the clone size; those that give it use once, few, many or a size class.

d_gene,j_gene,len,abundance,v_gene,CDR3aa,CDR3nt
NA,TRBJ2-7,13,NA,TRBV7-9,CASTQGYSYEQYF,TGTGCCAGCACCCAGGGCTACTCCTACGAGCAGTACTTC
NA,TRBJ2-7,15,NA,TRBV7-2,CASSLAAGLPYEQYF,TGTGCCAGCAGCTTAGCGGCGGGGTTGCCCTACGAGCAGTACTTC
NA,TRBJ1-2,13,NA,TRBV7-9,CASSATANYGYTF,TGTGCCAGCAGCGCCACAGCTAACTATGGCTACACCTTC
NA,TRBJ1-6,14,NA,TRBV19,CASSIPNANSPLHF,TGTGCCAGTAGTATCCCCAACGCGAATTCACCCCTCCACTTT
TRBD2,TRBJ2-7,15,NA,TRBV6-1,CASSDLAGVPYEQYF,TGTGCCAGCAGTGACCTAGCGGGGGTCCCCTACGAGCAGTACTTC
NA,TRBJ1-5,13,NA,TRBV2,CASRRDSNQPQHF,TGTGCCAGCAGGAGGGATAGCAATCAGCCCCAGCATTTT
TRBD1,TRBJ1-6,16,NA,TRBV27,CASSLRRTGNNSPLHF,TGTGCCAGCAGTTTACGCCGGACAGGGAACAATTCACCCCTCCACTTT
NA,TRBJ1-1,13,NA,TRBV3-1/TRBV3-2,CASSMRESAEAFF,TGTGCCAGCAGTATGAGGGAATCCGCTGAAGCTTTCTTT
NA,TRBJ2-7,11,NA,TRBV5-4,CASSLGGEQYF,TGTGCCAGCAGCCTGGGCGGGGAGCAGTACTTC
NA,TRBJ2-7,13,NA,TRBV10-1,CASSASGAGEQYF,TGCGCCAGCAGTGCGTCGGGGGCCGGGGAGCAGTACTTC
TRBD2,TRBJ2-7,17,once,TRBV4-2,CASSQEVGGGRPYEQYF,TGTGCCAGCAGCCAAGAGGTAGGCGGGGGGCGGCCCTACGAGCAGTACTTC
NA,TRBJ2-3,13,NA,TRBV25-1,CASSEQNTDTQYF,TGTGCCAGCAGTGAACAAAACACAGATACGCAGTATTTT
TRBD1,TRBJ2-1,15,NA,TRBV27,CASSFLGQGGNEQFF,TGTGCCAGCAGTTTCCTCGGACAGGGGGGAAATGAGCAGTTCTTC
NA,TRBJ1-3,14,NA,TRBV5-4,CASSFRSPGNTIYF,TGTGCCAGCAGCTTCAGATCTCCTGGAAACACCATATATTTT
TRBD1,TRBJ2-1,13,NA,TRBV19,CASSETGFDEQFF,TGTGCCAGTAGCGAGACAGGGTTCGATGAGCAGTTCTTC
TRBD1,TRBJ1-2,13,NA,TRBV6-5,CASRPGQIYGYTF,TGTGCCAGCAGACCGGGACAGATCTATGGCTACACCTTC
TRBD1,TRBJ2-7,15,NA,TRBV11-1,CASSNPGQGRYEQYF,TGTGCCAGCAGCAACCCGGGACAGGGTCGATACGAGCAGTACTTC
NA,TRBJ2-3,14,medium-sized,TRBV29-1,CSVVAVTSTDTQYF,TGCAGCGTTGTAGCGGTAACTAGCACAGATACGCAGTATTTT
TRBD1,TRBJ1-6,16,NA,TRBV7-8,CASSFAPGQATSPLHF,TGTGCCAGCAGCTTTGCACCGGGACAGGCCACATCACCCCTCCACTTT
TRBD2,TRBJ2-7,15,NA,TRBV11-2,CASSLRGGFSYEQYF,TGTGCCAGCAGCTTACGGGGGGGATTCTCCTACGAGCAGTACTTC
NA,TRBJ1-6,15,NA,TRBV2,CASSEDSSYNSPLHF,TGTGCCAGCAGTGAGGACAGCTCCTATAATTCACCCCTCCACTTT
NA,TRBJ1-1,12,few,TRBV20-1,CSASGIGTEAFF,TGCAGTGCTAGTGGCATCGGCACTGAAGCTTTCTTT
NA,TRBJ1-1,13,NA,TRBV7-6,CASSFYEDTEAFF,TGTGCCAGCAGCTTCTACGAGGACACTGAAGCTTTCTTT
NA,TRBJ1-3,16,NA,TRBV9,CASSVEQAAPGNTIYF,TGTGCCAGCAGCGTAGAACAGGCGGCGCCTGGAAACACCATATATTTT
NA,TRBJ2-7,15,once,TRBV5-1,CASSFSQQTSYEQYF,TGCGCCAGCAGCTTCTCACAGCAGACATCCTACGAGCAGTACTTC
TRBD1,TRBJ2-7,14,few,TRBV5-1,CASSYGTEAYEQYF,TGCGCCAGCAGCTATGGGACAGAGGCCTACGAGCAGTACTTC
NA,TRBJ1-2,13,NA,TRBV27,CASSFPGDYGYTF,TGTGCCAGCAGTTTTCCAGGGGACTATGGCTACACCTTC
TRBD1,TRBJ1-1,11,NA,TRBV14,CASSRGQEAFF,TGTGCCAGCAGCCGGGGACAGGAAGCTTTCTTT
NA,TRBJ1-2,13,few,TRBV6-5,CATSLGRNYGYTF,TGTGCCACCTCGCTGGGGCGTAACTATGGCTACACCTTC
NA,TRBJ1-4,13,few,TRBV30,CACRRGTNEKLFF,TGTGCCTGCCGAAGGGGGACTAATGAAAAACTGTTTTTT
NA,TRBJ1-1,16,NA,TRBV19,CASSMRPDFANTEAFF,TGTGCCAGTAGTATGAGGCCAGATTTTGCAAACACTGAAGCTTTCTTT
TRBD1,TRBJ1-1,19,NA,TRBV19,CASTPFPQPLTGASTEAFF,TGTGCCAGTACTCCTTTCCCGCAGCCTTTGACAGGGGCGTCCACTGAAGCTTTCTTT
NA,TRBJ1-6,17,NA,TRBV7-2,CASSKLTRSSYNSPLHF,TGTGCCAGCAGCAAGTTAACTCGGAGCTCCTATAATTCACCCCTCCACTTT
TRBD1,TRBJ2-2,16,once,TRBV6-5,CASSYRTGIPTGELFF,TGTGCCAGCAGTTATAGGACAGGGATCCCAACCGGGGAGCTGTTTTTT
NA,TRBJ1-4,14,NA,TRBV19,CASTTGRSNEKLFF,TGTGCCAGTACAACAGGACGGAGTAATGAAAAACTGTTTTTT
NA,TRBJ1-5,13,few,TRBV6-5,CASTPGPRQPQHF,TGTGCCAGCACGCCAGGGCCACGTCAGCCCCAGCATTTT
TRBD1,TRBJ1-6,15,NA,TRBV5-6,CASSLEGTVVSPLHF,TGTGCCAGCAGCTTGGAAGGGACAGTGGTCTCACCCCTCCACTTT